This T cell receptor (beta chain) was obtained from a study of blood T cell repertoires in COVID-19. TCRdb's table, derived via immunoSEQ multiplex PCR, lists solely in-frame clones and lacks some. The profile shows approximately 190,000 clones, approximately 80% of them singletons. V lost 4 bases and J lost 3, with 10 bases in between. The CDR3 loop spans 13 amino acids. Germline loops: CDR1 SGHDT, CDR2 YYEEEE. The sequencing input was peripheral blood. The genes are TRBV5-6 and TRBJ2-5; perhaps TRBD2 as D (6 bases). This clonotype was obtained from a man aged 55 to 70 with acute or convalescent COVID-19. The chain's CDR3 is CASSRDWEETQYF. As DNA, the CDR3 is TGTGCCAGCAGCCGGGACTGGGAAGAGACCCAGTACTTC.